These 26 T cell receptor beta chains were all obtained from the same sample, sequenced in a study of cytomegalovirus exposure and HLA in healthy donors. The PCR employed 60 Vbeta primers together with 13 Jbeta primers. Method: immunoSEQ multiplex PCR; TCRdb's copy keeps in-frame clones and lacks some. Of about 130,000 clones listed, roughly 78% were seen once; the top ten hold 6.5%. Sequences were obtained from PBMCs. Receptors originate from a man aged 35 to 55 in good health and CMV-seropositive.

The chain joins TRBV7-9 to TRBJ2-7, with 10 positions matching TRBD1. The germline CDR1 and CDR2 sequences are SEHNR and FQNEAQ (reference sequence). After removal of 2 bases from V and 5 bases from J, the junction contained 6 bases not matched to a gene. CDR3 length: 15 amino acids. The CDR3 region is CASSLFGTGVHEQYF. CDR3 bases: TGTGCCAGCAGCTTATTCGGGACAGGGGTGCACGAGCAGTACTTC.

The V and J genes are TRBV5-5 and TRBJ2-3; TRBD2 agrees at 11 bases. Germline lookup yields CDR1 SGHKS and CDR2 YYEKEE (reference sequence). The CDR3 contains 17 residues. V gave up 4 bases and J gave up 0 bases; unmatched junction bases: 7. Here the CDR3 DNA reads TGTGCCAGCAGCCTTCGGACTAGCGGGTTTAGCACAGATACGCAGTATTTT. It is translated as CASSLRTSGFSTDTQYF.

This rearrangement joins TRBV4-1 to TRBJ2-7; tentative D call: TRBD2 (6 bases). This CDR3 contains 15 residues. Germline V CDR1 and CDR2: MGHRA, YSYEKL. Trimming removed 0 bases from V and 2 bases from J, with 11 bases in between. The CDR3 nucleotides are TGCGCCAGCAGCCAAGATACGGGAGAAGCCTACGAGCAGTACTTC. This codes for CASSQDTGEAYEQYF.

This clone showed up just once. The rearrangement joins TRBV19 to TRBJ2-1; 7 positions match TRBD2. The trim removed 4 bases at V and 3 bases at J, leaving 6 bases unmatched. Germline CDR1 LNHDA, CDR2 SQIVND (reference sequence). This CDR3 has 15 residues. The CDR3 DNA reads TGTGCCAGTAGTACGGCCGGGGGGAGCTACAATGAGCAGTTCTTC. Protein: CASSTAGGSYNEQFF. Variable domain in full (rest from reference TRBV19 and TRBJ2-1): DGGITQSPKYLFRKEGQNVTLSCEQNLNHDAMYWYRQDPGQGLRLIYYSQIVNDFQKGDIAEGYSVSREKKESFPLTVTSAQKNPTAFYLCASSTAGGSYNEQFFGPGTRLTVL.

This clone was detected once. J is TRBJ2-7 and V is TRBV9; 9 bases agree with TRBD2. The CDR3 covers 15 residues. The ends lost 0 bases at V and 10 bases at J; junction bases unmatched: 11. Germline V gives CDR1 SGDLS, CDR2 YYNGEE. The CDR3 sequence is CASSVEASGALRQYF. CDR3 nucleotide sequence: TGTGCCAGCAGCGTAGAAGCTAGCGGGGCCCTTCGACAGTACTTC.

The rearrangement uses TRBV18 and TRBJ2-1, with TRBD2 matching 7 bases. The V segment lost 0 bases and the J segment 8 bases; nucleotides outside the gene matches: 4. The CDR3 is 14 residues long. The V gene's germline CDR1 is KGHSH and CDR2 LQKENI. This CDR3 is CASSPPSLADEQFF. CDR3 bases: TGTGCCAGCTCACCACCGTCTCTAGCGGATGAGCAGTTCTTC.

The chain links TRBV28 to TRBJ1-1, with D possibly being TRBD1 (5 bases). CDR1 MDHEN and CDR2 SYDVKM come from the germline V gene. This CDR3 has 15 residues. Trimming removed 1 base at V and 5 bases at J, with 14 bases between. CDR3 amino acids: CASSLLSQGWTEAFF. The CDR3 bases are TGTGCCAGCAGTTTATTATCCCAGGGTTGGACTGAAGCTTTCTTT.

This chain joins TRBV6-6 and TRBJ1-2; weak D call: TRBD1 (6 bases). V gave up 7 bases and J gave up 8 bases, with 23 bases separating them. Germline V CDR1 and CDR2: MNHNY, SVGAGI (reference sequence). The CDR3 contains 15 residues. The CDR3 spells CASTLPGPGESGYTF. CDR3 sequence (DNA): TGTGCCAGCACTCTACCGGGACCAGGGGAATCGGGCTACACCTTC.

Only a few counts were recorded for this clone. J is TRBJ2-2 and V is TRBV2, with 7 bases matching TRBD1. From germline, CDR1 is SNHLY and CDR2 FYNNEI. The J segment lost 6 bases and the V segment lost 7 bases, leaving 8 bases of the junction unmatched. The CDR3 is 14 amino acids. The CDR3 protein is CASNEQGVSGELFF. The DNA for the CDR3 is TGTGCCAGCAACGAGCAGGGGGTCTCCGGGGAGCTGTTTTTT.

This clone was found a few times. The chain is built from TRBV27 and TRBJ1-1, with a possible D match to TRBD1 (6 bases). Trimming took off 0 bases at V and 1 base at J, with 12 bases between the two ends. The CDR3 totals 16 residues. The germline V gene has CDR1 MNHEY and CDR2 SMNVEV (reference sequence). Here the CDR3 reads CASSLSGGPSNTEAFF. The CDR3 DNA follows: TGTGCCAGCAGTTTATCTGGGGGCCCCTCGAACACTGAAGCTTTCTTT.

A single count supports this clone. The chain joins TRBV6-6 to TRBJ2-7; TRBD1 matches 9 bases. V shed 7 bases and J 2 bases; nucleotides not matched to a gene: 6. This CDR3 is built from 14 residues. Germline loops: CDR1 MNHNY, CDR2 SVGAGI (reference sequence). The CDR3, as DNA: TGTGCCAGCAAACCCGGGACAGGGCCCTACGAGCAGTACTTC. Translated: CASKPGTGPYEQYF.

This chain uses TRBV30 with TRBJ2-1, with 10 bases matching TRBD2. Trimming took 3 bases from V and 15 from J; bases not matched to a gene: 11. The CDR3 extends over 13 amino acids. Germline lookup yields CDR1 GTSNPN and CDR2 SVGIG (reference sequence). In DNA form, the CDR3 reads TGTGCCTGGAGCCGCAGAACTAGCGGGATTGGGTTCTTC. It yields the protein CAWSRRTSGIGFF.

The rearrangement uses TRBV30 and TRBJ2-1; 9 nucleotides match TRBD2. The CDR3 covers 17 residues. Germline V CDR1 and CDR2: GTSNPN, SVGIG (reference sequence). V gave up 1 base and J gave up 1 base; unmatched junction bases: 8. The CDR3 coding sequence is TGTGCCTGGAGTGGGGCGGGAGGGGGGAATTCCTACAATGAGCAGTTCTTC. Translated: CAWSGAGGGNSYNEQFF.

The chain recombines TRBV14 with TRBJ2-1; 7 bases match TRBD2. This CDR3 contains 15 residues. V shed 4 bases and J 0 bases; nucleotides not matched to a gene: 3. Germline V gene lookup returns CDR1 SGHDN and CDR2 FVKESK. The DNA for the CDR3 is TGTGCCAGCAGCCCGCGGGGGAGCTCCTACAATGAGCAGTTCTTC. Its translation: CASSPRGSSYNEQFF.

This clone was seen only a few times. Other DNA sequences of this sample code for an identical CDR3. This CDR3 is CASSLRDRLHEQYF. The CDR3 DNA follows: TGTGCCAGCAGCTTAAGGGACAGGCTGCACGAGCAGTACTTC. The chain recombines TRBV7-9 with TRBJ2-7; 8 bases are shared with TRBD1. CDR1 and CDR2 (germline): SEHNR, FQNEAQ (reference sequence). Germline trimming cut 2 bases from V and 5 bases from J; bases unmatched to any gene: 5. CDR3 length equals 14 residues.

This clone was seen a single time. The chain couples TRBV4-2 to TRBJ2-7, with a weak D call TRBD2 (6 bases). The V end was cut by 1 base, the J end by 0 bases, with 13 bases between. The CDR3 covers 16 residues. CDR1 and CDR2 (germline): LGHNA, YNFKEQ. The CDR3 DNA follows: TGTGCCAGCAGCCAAGTCCCGGGAGATTTCTCCTACGAGCAGTACTTC. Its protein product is CASSQVPGDFSYEQYF.

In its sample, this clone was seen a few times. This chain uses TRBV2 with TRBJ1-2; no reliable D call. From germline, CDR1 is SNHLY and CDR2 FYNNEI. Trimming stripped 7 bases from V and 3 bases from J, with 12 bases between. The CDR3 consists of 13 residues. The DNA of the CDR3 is TGTGCCAGCATCAAAGACATCTACTATGGCTACACCTTC. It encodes CASIKDIYYGYTF. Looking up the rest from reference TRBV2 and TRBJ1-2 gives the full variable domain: EPEVTQTPSHQVTQMGQEVILRCVPISNHLYFYWYRQILGQKVEFLVSFYNNEISEKSEIFDDQFSVERPDGSNFTLKIRSTKLEDSAMYFCASIKDIYYGYTFGSGTRLTVV.

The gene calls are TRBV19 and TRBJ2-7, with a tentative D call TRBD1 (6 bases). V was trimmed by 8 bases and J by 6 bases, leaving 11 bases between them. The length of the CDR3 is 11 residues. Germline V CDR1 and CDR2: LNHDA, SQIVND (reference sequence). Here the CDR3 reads CASRAGVEQYF. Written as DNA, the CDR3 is TGTGCCAGTCGAGCAGGGGTCGAGCAGTACTTC.

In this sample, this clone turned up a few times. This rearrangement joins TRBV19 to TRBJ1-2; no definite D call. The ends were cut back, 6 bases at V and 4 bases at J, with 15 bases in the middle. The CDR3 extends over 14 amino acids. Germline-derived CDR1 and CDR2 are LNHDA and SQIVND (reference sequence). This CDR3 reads CASREAGVPYGYTF. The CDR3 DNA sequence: TGTGCCAGTAGGGAGGCGGGAGTTCCCTATGGCTACACCTTC.

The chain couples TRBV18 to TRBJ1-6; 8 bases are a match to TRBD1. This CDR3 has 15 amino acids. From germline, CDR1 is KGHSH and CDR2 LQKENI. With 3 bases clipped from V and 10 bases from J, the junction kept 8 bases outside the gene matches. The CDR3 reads CASSPAGGGESPLHF. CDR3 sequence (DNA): TGTGCCAGCTCACCCGCAGGGGGCGGCGAATCACCCCTCCACTTT. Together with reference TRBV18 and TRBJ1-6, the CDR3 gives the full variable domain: NAGVMQNPRHLVRRRGQEARLRCSPMKGHSHVYWYRQLPEEGLKFMVYLQKENIIDESGMPKERFSAEFPKEGPSILRIQQVVRGDSAAYFCASSPAGGGESPLHFGNGTRLTVT.

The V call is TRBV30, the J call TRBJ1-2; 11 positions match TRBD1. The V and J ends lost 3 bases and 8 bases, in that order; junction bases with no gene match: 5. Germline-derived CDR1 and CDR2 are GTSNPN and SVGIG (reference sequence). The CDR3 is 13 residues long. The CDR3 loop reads CAWSVGQGGGYTF. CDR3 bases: TGTGCCTGGAGCGTGGGACAGGGGGGCGGCTACACCTTC.

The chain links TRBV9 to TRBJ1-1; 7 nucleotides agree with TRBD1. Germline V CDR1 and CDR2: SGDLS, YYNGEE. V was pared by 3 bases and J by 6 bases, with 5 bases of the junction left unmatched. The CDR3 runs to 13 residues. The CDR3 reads CASSATQGAEAFF. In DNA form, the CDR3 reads TGTGCCAGCAGCGCGACCCAGGGGGCTGAAGCTTTCTTT.

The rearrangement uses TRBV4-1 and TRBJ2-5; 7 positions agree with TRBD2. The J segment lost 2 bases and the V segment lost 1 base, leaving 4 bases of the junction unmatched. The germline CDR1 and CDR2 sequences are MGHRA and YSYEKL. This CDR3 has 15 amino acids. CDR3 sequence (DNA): TGCGCCAGCAGCCAAGCTACTAGCGCACAAGAGACCCAGTACTTC. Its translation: CASSQATSAQETQYF.

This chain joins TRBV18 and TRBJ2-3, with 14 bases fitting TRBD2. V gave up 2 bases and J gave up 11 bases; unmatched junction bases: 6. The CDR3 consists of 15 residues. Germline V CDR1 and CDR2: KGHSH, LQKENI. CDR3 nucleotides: TGTGCCAGCTCACCATCCGGGACTAGCGGGAGCGGGCAGTATTTT. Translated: CASSPSGTSGSGQYF.

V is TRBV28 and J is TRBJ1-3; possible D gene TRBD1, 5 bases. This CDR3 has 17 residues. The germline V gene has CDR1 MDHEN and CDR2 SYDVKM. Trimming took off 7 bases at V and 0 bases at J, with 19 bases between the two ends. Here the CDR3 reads CASTIVGPPNSGNTIYF. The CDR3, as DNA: TGTGCCAGCACCATCGTGGGGCCGCCTAACTCTGGAAACACCATATATTTT. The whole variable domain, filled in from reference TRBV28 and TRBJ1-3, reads DVKVTQSSRYLVKRTGEKVFLECVQDMDHENMFWYRQDPGLGLRLIYFSYDVKMKEKGDIPEGYSVSREKKERFSLILESASTNQTSMYLCASTIVGPPNSGNTIYFGEGSWLTVV.

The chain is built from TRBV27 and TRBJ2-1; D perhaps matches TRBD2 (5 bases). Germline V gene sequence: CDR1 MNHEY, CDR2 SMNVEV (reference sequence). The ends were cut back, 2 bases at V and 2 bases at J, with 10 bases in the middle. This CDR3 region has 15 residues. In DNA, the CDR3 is TGTGCCAGCAGTTTAGGGCCCGGGACCTACAATGAGCAGTTCTTC. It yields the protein CASSLGPGTYNEQFF.